This T cell receptor (beta chain) was identified in a study of T cell repertoires in cytomegalovirus infection. TCRdb recomputed calls from the reads with MiXCR, one row per CDR3 protein. The sample comprises about 600,000 distinct CDR3 sequences, approximately 24% of which are singletons, and around 8% rests with the top ten. Trimming left V 6 bases short and J 0 bases short, with 9 bases between. In germline, CDR1 is MDHEN, CDR2 SYDVKM. The length of the CDR3 is 14 residues. The sequenced material came from CD8+ T cells from PBMCs. The receptor comes from a human donor in good health (CMV status not recorded). Some clones in this sample may be carry-over from other donors' samples. The rearrangement links TRBV28 to TRBJ1-5, with D tentatively TRBD1 (6 bases). The CDR3 is CASRRQASNQPQHF. The CDR3 DNA sequence: TGTGCCAGCAGGCGACAGGCTAGCAATCAGCCCCAGCATTTT.